This T cell receptor (beta chain) was recovered during a study of shared clonotypes between healthy human individuals. Findings and caveats of the study: Generation probabilities were higher for clonotypes shared across all four sorted-subset donors than for unshared ones.

On this clone itself: Its antigen is undetermined.

The CDR3 consists of 11 residues. CDR1 is DFQATT and CDR2 is SNEGSKA in the germline V gene (reference sequence). In the authors' workflow: ImmunoSEQ supplied junction-only sequences lacking quality scores, so filtering was different. The data were produced by immunoSEQ multiplex PCR, yet TCRdb's version contains in-frame clones alone and is incomplete. D and trimming were read from the DNA, whereas the V and J calls and clone size are those reported in that table. The table includes about 2 million clones, roughly 96% detected once. Sequencing was carried out using naive CD4+ T cells sorted from blood. The subset is: CD45RA+ positively selected. This TCR was recovered from a man between 18 and 29 years old in good health. The V call is TRBV20-1, the J call TRBJ1-2, with 7 bases that match TRBD1. In DNA form, the CDR3 reads TGCTGGACAGGAACTAACTATGGCTACACCTTC. It translates to CWTGTNYGYTF.